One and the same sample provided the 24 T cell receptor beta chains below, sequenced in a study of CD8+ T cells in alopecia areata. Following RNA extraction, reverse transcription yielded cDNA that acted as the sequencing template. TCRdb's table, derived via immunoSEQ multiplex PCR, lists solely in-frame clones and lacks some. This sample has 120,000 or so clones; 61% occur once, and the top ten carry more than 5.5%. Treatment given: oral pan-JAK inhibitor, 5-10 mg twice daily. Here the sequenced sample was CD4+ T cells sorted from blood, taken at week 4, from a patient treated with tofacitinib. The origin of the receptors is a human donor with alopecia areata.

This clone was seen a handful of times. The CDR3 loop is CASTRDGGRETQYF. The CDR3 nucleotides are TGCGCCAGCACCCGGGACGGCGGGCGGGAGACCCAGTACTTC. This chain connects TRBV5-1 to TRBJ2-5, with D possibly being TRBD1 or TRBD2 (5 bases each). The CDR3 is 14 residues long. Trimming removed 6 bases from V and 5 bases from J, with 17 bases in between. From germline, CDR1 is SGHRS and CDR2 YFSETQ.

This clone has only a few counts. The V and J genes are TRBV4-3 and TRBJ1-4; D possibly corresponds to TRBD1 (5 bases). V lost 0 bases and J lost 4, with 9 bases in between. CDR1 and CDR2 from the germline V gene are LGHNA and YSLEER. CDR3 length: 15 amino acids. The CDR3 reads CASSQDPGVNEKLFF. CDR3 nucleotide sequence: TGCGCCAGCAGCCAAGATCCGGGGGTTAATGAAAAACTGTTTTTT.

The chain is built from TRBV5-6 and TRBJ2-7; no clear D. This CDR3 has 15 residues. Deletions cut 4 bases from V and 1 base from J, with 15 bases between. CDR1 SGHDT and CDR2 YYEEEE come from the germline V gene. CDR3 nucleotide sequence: TGTGCCAGCAGCGGAATTAAACCTCGGTCCTACGAGCAGTACTTC. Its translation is CASSGIKPRSYEQYF.

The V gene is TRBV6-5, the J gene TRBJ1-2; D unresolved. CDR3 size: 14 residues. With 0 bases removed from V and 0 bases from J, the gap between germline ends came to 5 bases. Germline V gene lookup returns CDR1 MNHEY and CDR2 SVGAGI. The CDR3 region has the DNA TGTGCCAGCAGTTACTCTAGGTCTAACTATGGCTACACCTTC. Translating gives CASSYSRSNYGYTF.

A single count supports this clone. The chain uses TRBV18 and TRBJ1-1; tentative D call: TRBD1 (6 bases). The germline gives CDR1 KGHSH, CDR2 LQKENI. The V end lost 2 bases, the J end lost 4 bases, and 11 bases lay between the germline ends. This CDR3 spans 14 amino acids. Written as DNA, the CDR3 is TGTGCCAGCTCACCATTAACAGGGACCACTGAAGCTTTCTTT. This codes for CASSPLTGTTEAFF.

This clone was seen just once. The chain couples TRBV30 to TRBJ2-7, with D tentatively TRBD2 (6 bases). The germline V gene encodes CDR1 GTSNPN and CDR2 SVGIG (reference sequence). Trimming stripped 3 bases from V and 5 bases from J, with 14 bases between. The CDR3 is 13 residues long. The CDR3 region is CAWSMGGFNEQYF. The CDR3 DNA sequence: TGTGCCTGGAGCATGGGAGGTTTTAACGAGCAGTACTTC.

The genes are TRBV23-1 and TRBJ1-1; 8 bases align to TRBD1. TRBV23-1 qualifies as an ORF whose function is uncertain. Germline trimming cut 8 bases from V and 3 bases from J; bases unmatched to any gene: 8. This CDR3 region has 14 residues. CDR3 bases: TGCGCCAGCCGACTCAGGGGGCTCGACACTGAAGCTTTCTTT. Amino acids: CASRLRGLDTEAFF.

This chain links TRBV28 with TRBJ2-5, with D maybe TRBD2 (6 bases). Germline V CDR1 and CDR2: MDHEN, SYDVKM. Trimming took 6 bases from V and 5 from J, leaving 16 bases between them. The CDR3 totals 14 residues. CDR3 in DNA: TGTGCCAGCAGCTTAGCGGCCCCCTGGGAGACCCAGTACTTC. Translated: CASSLAAPWETQYF. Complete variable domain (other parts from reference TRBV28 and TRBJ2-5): DVKVTQSSRYLVKRTGEKVFLECVQDMDHENMFWYRQDPGLGLRLIYFSYDVKMKEKGDIPEGYSVSREKKERFSLILESASTNQTSMYLCASSLAAPWETQYFGPGTRLLVL.

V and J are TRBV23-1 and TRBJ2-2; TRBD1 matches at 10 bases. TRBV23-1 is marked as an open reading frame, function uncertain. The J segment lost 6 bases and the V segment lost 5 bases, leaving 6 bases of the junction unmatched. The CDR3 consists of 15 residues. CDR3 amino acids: CASSGRQGASGELFF. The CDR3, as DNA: TGCGCCAGCAGTGGAAGACAGGGGGCGTCCGGGGAGCTGTTTTTT.

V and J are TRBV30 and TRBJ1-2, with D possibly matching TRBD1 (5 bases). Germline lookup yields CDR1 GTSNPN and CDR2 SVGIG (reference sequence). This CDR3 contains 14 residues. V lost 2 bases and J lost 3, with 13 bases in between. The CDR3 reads CAWSLAGRDYGYTF. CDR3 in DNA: TGTGCCTGGAGTTTGGCAGGGCGGGACTATGGCTACACCTTC.

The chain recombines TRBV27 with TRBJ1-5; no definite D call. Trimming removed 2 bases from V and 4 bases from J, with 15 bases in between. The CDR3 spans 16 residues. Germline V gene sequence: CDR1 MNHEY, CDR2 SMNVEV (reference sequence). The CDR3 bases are TGTGCCAGCAGTTTAGGTTTCGGGAGTGAGAATCAGCCCCAGCATTTT. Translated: CASSLGFGSENQPQHF.

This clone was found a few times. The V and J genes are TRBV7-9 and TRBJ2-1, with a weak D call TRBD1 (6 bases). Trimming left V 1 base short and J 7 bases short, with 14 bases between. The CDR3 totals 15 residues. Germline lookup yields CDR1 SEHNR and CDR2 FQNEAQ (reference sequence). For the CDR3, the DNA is TGTGCCAGCAGCTTAGGAACAGGGATGAGGAATGAGCAGTTCTTC. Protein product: CASSLGTGMRNEQFF. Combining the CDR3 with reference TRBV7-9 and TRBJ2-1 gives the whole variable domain DTGVSQNPRHKITKRGQNVTFRCDPISEHNRLYWYRQTLGQGPEFLTYFQNEAQLEKSRLLSDRFSAERPKGSFSTLEIQRTEQGDSAMYLCASSLGTGMRNEQFFGPGTRLTVL.

CDR3 loop: CASSLDRGATNEKLFF. CDR3 DNA sequence: TGTGCCAGCAGCTTGGACAGGGGTGCAACTAATGAAAAACTGTTTTTT. V is TRBV5-6 and J is TRBJ1-4; 7 nucleotides match TRBD1. The CDR3 has 16 residues. Trimming at V came to 0 bases and at J to 0 bases, leaving 2 bases not matched to a gene. In germline, CDR1 is SGHDT, CDR2 YYEEEE. Supplemented by reference TRBV5-6 and TRBJ1-4, the full variable domain reads DAGVTQSPTHLIKTRGQQVTLRCSPKSGHDTVSWYQQALGQGPQFIFQYYEEEERQRGNFPDRFSGHQFPNYSSELNVNALLLGDSALYLCASSLDRGATNEKLFFGSGTQLSVL.

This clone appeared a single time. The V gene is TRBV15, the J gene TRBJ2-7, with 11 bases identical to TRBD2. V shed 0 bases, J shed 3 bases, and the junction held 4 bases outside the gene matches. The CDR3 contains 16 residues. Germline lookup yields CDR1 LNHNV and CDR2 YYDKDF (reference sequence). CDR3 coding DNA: TGTGCCACCAGCAGAGATGGACTAGCGGGCCGCTACGAGCAGTACTTC. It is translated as CATSRDGLAGRYEQYF. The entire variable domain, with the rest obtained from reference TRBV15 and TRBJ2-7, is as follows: DAMVIQNPRYQVTQFGKPVTLSCSQTLNHNVMYWYQQKSSQAPKLLFHYYDKDFNNEADTPDNFQSRRPNTSFCFLDIRSPGLGDTAMYLCATSRDGLAGRYEQYFGPGTRLTVT.

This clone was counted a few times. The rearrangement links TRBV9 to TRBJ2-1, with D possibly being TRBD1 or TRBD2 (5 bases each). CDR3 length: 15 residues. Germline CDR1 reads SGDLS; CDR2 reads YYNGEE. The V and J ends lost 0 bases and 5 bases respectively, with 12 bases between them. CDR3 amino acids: CASSVGGVGNNEQFF. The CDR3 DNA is TGTGCCAGCAGCGTAGGAGGGGTCGGTAACAATGAGCAGTTCTTC.

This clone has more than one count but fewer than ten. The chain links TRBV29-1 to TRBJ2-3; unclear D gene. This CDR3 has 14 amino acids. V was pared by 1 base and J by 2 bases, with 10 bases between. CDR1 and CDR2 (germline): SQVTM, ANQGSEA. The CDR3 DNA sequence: TGCAGCGTTGAAGGTTCTGTCATCACAGATACGCAGTATTTT. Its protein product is CSVEGSVITDTQYF.

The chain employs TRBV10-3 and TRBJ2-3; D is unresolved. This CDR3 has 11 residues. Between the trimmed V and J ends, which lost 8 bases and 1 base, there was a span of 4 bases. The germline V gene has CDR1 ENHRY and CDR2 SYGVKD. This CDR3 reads CAISGTDTQYF. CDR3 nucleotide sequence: TGTGCCATCTCGGGCACAGATACGCAGTATTTT.

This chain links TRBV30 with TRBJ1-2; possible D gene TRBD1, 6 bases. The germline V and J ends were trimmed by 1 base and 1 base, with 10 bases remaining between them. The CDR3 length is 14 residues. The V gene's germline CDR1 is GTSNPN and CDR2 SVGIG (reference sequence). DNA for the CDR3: TGTGCCTGGAGTGGGGACAACGTTAACTATGGCTACACCTTC. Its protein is CAWSGDNVNYGYTF.

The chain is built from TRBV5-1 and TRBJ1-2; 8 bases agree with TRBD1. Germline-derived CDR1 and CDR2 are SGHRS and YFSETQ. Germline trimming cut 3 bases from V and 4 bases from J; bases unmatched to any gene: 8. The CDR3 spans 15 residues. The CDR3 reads CASSWDTTGAYGYTF. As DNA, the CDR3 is TGCGCCAGCAGCTGGGACACGACAGGGGCCTATGGCTACACCTTC.

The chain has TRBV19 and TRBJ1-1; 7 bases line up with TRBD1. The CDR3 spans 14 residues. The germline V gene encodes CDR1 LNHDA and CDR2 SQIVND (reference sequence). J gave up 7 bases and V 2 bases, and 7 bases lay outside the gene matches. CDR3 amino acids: CASSILRDRDEAFF. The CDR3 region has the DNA TGTGCCAGTAGTATACTCCGGGACAGAGATGAAGCTTTCTTT. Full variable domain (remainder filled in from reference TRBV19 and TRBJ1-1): DGGITQSPKYLFRKEGQNVTLSCEQNLNHDAMYWYRQDPGQGLRLIYYSQIVNDFQKGDIAEGYSVSREKKESFPLTVTSAQKNPTAFYLCASSILRDRDEAFFGQGTRLTVV.

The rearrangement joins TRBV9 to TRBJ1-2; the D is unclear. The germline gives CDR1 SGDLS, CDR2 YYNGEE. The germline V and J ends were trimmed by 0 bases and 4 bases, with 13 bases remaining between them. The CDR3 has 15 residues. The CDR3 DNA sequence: TGTGCCAGCAGCGTAGACGAGGGAAAGAGCTATGGCTACACCTTC. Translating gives CASSVDEGKSYGYTF.

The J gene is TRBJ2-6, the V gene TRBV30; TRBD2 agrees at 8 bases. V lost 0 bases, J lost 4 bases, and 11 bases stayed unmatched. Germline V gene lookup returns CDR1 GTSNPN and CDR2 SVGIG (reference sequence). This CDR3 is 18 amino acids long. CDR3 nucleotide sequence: TGTGCCTGGAGTGTACTGCGGGGGGTAAAGTCCGGGGCCAACGTCCTGACTTTC. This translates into CAWSVLRGVKSGANVLTF.

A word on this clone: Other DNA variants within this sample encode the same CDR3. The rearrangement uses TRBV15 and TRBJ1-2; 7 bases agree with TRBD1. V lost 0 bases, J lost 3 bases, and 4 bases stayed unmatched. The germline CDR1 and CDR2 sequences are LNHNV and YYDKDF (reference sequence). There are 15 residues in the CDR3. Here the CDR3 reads CATSRDRTGDYGYTF. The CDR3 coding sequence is TGTGCCACCAGCAGAGACCGGACAGGAGACTATGGCTACACCTTC.

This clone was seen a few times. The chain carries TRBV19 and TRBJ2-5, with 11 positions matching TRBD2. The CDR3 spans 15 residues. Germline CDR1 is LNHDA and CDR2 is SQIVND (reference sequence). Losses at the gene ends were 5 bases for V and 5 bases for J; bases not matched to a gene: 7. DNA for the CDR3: TGTGCCAGTAGTCCACTAGCGGGGGTGATGGAGACCCAGTACTTC. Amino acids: CASSPLAGVMETQYF.